One and the same sample provided the 2 T cell receptor beta chains below, sequenced in a study of CD8 T cells in ankylosing spondylitis. Study-wide results and caveats: A motif of under ten highly homologous TCR beta variants was seen as apparently characteristic of ankylosing spondylitis blood.

These receptors' antigens are unknown. TCRdb called the 5' RACE reads again in MiXCR, with one record for every CDR3 protein. The sample contains some 840,000 distinct CDR3 sequences, approximately 10% of which appear only once. Sequencing was carried out using blood, either unsorted or a sorted T cell fraction (not recorded which). These receptors were collected from a male donor with ankylosing spondylitis.

The rearrangement uses TRBV5-1 and TRBJ1-6; D remains unclear. CDR3 length: 16 residues. The ends were cut back, 5 bases at V and 8 bases at J, with 20 bases in the middle. Germline V gene data show CDR1 as SGHRS and CDR2 as YFSETQ. CDR3 sequence: CASSLFGPALDSPLHF. The CDR3 bases are TGCGCCAGCAGTTTATTCGGACCGGCCTTGGATTCACCCCTCCACTTT.

This chain uses TRBV24-1 with TRBJ2-1, with TRBD2 matching over 12 bases. The CDR3 covers 16 residues. With V trimmed by 2 bases and J by 8 bases, 6 bases remained unmatched. Germline CDR1 is KGHDR and CDR2 is SFDVKD. The CDR3 DNA follows: TGTGCCACCAGTGATTCGCTAGCGGGAGGGTTCGATGAGCAGTTCTTC. Translating gives CATSDSLAGGFDEQFF.